This T cell receptor (beta chain) was observed in a study of radiotherapy plus CTLA-4 blockade in lung cancer. At the level of the study: Disease control reached under 35%, with objective responses in over 15%. General study findings and limits: Expansion of tumor-derived TCR clones was observed in blood after radiotherapy plus ipilimumab. How blood T cell clones changed early, along with interferon-beta, reportedly forecast response best.

The CDR3 loop spans 14 amino acids. Per the germline V gene, CDR1 is MDHEN and CDR2 is SYDVKM. The V gene lost 6 bases and the J gene lost 0 bases, with 11 bases spanning the gap. This clone was counted only a few times. Its target is not known. The data were produced by immunoSEQ multiplex PCR, yet TCRdb's version contains in-frame clones alone and is incomplete. The sample carries 90,000 or so clones, about 90% recorded once. CTLA-4 blockade using ipilimumab, together with focal radiation, was received by patients with chemo-refractory metastatic non-small-cell lung cancer. The chain joins TRBV28 to TRBJ1-1, with D uncertain. The sequences come from peripheral blood, collected from a patient treated with radiotherapy plus ipilimumab. The sequence was obtained from a human donor with non-small cell lung cancer who had a partial response to radiotherapy plus ipilimumab. The CDR3 DNA reads as TGTGCCAGCAGATTCTCCGAGATGAACACTGAAGCTTTCTTT. Protein product: CASRFSEMNTEAFF. Supplemented by reference TRBV28 and TRBJ1-1, the full variable domain reads DVKVTQSSRYLVKRTGEKVFLECVQDMDHENMFWYRQDPGLGLRLIYFSYDVKMKEKGDIPEGYSVSREKKERFSLILESASTNQTSMYLCASRFSEMNTEAFFGQGTRLTVV.